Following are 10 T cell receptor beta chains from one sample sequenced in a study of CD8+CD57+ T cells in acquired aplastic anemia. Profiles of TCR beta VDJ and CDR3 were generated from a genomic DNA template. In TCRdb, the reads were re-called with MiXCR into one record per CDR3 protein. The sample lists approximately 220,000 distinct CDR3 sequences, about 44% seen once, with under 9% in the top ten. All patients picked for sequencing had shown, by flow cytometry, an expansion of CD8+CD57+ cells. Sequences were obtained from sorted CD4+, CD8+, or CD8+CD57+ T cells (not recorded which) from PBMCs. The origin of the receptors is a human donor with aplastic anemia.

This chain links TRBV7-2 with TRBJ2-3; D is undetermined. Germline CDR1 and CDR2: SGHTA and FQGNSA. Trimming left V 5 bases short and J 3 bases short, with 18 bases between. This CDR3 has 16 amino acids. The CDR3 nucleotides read TGTGCCAGCAGCCCCACGCCAGGAGTGGGGACAGATACGCAGTATTTT. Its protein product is CASSPTPGVGTDTQYF. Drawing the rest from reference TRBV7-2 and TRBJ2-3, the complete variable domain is GAGVSQSPSNKVTEKGKDVELRCDPISGHTALYWYRQSLGQGLEFLIYFQGNSAPDKSGLPSDRFSAERTGGSVSTLTIQRTQQEDSAVYLCASSPTPGVGTDTQYFGPGTRLTVL.

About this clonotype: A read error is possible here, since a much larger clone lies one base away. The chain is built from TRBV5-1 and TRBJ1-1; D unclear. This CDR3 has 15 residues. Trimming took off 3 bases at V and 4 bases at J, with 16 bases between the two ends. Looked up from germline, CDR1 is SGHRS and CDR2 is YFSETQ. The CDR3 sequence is CASSWADRSGTEAFF. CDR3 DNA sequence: TGCGCCAGCAGCTGGGCCGATAGAAGCGGCACTGAAGCTTTCTTT.

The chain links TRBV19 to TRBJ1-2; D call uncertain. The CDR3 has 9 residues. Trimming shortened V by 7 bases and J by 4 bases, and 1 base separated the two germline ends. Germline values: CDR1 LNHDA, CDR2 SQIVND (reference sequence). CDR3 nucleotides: TGTGCCAGTACCTATGGCTACACCTTC. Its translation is CASTYGYTF.

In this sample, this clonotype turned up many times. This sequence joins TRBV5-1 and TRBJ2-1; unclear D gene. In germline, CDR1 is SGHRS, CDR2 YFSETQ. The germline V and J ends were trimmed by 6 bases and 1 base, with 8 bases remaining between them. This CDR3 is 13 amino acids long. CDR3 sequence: CASIAESYNEQFF. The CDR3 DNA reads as TGCGCCAGCATTGCGGAGTCCTACAATGAGCAGTTCTTC.

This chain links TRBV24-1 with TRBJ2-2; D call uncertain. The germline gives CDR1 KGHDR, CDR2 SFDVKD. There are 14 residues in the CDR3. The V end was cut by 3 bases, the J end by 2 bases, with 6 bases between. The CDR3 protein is CATSDSPNTGELFF. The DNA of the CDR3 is TGTGCCACCAGTGATAGCCCCAACACCGGGGAGCTGTTTTTT.

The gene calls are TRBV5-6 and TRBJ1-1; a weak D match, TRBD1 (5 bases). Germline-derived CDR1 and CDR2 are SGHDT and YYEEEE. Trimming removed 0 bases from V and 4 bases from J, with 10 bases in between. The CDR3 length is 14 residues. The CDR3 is CASSLDGAGTEAFF. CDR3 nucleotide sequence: TGTGCCAGCAGCTTGGATGGGGCAGGCACTGAAGCTTTCTTT.

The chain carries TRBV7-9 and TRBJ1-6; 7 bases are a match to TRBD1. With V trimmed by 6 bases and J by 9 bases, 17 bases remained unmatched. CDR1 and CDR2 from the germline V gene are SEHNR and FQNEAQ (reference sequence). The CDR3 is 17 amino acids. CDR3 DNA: TGTGCCAGCAGACGACAGGGTCGGGGGGGGGCCGCTTCACCCCTCCACTTT. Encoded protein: CASRRQGRGGAASPLHF.

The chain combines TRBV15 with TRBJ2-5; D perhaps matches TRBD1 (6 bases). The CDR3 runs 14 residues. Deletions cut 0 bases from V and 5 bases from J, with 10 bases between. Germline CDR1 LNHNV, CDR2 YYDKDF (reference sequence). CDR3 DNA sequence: TGTGCCACCAGCAGAGATGGGGGCGGGGAGACCCAGTACTTC. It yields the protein CATSRDGGGETQYF.

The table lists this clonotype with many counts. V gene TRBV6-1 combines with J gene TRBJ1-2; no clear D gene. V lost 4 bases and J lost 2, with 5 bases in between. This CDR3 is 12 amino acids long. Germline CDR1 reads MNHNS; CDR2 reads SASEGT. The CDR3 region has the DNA TGTGCCAGCAGTGGGACGAACTATGGCTACACCTTC. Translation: CASSGTNYGYTF.

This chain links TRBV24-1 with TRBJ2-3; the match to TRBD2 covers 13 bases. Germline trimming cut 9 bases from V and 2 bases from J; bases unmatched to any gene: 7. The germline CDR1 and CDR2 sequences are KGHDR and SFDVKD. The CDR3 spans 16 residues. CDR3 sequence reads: CATRGLAGVSTDTQYF. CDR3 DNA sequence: TGTGCCACCCGCGGACTAGCGGGGGTATCCACAGATACGCAGTATTTT.